This TCR beta chain was recovered during a study of cytomegalovirus exposure and HLA in healthy donors. The PCR had 60 Vbeta and 13 Jbeta primers. TCRdb's table, derived via immunoSEQ multiplex PCR, lists solely in-frame clones and lacks some. The sample lists more than 95,000 clones; about 80% were seen once. The V gene lost 4 bases and the J gene lost 0 bases, with 9 bases spanning the gap. Germline V gene data show CDR1 as SQVTM and CDR2 as ANQGSEA. The CDR3 is made up of 14 amino acids. This chain joins TRBV29-1 and TRBJ2-2; no definite D call. The sequence came from a man aged 25-45 years in good health and CMV-seropositive. The sample taken for sequencing was PBMCs. The CDR3 loop reads CSVGLLTNTGELFF. The CDR3 DNA follows: TGCAGCGTTGGTCTACTAACGAACACCGGGGAGCTGTTTTTT.